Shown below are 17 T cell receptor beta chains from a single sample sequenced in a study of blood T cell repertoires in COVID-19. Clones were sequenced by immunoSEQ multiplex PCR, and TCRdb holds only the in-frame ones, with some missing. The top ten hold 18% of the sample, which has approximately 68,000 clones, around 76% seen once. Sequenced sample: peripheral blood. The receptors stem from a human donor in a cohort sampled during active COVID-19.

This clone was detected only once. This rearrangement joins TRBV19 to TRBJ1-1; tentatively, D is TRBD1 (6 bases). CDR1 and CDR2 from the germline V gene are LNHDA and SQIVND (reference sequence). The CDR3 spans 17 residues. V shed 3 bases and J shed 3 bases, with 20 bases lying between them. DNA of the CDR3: TGTGCCAGTAGTATCACGGGAGGGCAGGGGACCGACACTGAAGCTTTCTTT. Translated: CASSITGGQGTDTEAFF.

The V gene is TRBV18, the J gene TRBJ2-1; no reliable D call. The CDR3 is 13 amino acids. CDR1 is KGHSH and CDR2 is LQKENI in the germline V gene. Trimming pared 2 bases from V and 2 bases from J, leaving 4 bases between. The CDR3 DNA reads TGTGCCAGCTCACCATTCACCTACAATGAGCAGTTCTTC. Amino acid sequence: CASSPFTYNEQFF.

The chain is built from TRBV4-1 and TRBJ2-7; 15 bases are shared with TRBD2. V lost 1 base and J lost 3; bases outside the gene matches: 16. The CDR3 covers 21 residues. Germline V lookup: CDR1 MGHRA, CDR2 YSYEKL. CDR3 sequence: CASSQAKPGLAGGKGIYEQYF. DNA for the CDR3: TGCGCCAGCAGCCAAGCAAAACCGGGACTAGCGGGGGGTAAAGGCATCTACGAGCAGTACTTC.

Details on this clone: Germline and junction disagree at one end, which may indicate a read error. The CDR3 here is CASIEQGAMSSPLHF. The CDR3 DNA sequence: TGTGCCAGCATTGAACAGGGGGCCATGAGTTCACCCCTCCACTTT. V is TRBV2 and J is TRBJ1-6; 9 nucleotides align to TRBD1. The germline gives CDR1 SNHLY, CDR2 FYNNEI. The CDR3 contains 15 residues.

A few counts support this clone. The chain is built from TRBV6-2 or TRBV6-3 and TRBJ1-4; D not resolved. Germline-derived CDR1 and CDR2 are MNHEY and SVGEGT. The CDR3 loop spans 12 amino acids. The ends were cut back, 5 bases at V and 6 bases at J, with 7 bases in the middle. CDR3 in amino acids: CASSLKHEKLFF. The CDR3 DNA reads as TGTGCCAGCAGTCTGAAGCATGAAAAACTGTTTTTT.

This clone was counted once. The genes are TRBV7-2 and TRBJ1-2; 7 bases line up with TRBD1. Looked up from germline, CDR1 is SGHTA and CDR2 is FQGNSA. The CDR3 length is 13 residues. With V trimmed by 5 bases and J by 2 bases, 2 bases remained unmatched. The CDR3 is CASSQGQNYGYTF. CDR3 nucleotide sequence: TGTGCCAGCAGCCAGGGACAGAACTATGGCTACACCTTC.

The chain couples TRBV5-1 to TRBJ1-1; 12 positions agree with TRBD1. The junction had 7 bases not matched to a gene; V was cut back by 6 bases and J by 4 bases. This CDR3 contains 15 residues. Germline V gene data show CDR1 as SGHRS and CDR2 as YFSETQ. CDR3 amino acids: CASTLGQGARTEAFF. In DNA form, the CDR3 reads TGCGCCAGCACCCTGGGACAGGGGGCGCGCACTGAAGCTTTCTTT.

DNA of the CDR3: TGTGCCAGCAGTGATCCTTCCAGCGGGACCTACGAGCAGTACTTC. Translation gives CASSDPSSGTYEQYF. The chain joins TRBV25-1 to TRBJ2-7; 7 nucleotides line up with TRBD2. After removal of 3 bases from V and 2 bases from J, the junction contained 7 bases not matched to a gene. Germline V gene sequence: CDR1 MGHDK, CDR2 SYGVNS. This CDR3 has 15 amino acids.

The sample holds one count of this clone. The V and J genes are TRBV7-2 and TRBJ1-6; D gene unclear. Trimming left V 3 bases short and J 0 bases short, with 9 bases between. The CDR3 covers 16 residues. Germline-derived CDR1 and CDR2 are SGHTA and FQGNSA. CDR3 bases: TGTGCCAGCAGCTTCTCGGGGAGCTCCTATAATTCACCCCTCCACTTT. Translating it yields CASSFSGSSYNSPLHF.

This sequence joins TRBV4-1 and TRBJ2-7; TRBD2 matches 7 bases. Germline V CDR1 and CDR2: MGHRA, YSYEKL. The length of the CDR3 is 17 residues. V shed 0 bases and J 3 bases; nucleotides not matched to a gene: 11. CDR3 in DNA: TGCGCCAGCAGCCAAGATCTCCAGCGGGGATTATTCTACGAGCAGTACTTC. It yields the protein CASSQDLQRGLFYEQYF.

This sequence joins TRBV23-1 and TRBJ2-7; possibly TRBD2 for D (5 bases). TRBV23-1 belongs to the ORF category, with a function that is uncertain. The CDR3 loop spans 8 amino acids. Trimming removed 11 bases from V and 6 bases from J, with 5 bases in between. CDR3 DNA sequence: TGCGCCGGAGGCGAGCAGTACTTC. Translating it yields CAGGEQYF.

In DNA form, the CDR3 reads TGCGCCAGCAGCCTCCAGGGGGGAAGGGACTATGGCTACACCTTC. Translation gives CASSLQGGRDYGYTF. The V and J genes are TRBV5-1 and TRBJ1-2, with TRBD1 matching over 7 bases. The CDR3 spans 15 residues. Germline V lookup: CDR1 SGHRS, CDR2 YFSETQ. The V segment lost 4 bases and the J segment 3 bases; nucleotides outside the gene matches: 9.

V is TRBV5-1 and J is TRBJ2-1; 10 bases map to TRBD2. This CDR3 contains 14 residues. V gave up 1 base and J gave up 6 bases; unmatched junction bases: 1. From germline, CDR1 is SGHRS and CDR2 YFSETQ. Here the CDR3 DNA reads TGCGCCAGCAGCTTGTGGACTAGCGGCAATGAGCAGTTCTTC. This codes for CASSLWTSGNEQFF.

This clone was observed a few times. The CDR3 sequence: CASSPPGNQPQHF. The CDR3 nucleotides read TGTGCCAGCAGTCCCCCGGGCAATCAGCCCCAGCATTTT. V usage is TRBV6-5 and J usage is TRBJ1-5, with unresolved D. Germline lookup yields CDR1 MNHEY and CDR2 SVGAGI. Trimming stripped 5 bases from V and 2 bases from J, with 7 bases between. This CDR3 has 13 residues.

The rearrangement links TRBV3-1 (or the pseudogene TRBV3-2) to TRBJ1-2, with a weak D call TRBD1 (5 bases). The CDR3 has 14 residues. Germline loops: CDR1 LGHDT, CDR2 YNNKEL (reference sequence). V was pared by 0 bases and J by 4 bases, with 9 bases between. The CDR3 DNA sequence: TGTGCCAGCAGCCAAGATGTGGGGGGCTATGGCTACACCTTC. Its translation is CASSQDVGGYGYTF.

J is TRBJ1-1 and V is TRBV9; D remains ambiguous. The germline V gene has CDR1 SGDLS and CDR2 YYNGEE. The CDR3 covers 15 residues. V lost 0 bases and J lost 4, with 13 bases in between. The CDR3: CASSVDGAGATEAFF. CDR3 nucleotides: TGTGCCAGCAGCGTAGATGGAGCGGGTGCCACTGAAGCTTTCTTT. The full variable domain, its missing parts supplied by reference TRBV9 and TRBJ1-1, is DSGVTQTPKHLITATGQRVTLRCSPRSGDLSVYWYQQSLDQGLQFLIQYYNGEERAKGNILERFSAQQFPDLHSELNLSSLELGDSALYFCASSVDGAGATEAFFGQGTRLTVV.

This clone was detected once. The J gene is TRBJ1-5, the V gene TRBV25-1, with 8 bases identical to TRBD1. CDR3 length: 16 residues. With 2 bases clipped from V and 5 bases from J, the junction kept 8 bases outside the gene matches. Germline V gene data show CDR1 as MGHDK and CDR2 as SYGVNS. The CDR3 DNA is TGTGCCAGCAGTGAAGTGCAGGGGGCTTGGGATCAGCCCCAGCATTTT. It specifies CASSEVQGAWDQPQHF.